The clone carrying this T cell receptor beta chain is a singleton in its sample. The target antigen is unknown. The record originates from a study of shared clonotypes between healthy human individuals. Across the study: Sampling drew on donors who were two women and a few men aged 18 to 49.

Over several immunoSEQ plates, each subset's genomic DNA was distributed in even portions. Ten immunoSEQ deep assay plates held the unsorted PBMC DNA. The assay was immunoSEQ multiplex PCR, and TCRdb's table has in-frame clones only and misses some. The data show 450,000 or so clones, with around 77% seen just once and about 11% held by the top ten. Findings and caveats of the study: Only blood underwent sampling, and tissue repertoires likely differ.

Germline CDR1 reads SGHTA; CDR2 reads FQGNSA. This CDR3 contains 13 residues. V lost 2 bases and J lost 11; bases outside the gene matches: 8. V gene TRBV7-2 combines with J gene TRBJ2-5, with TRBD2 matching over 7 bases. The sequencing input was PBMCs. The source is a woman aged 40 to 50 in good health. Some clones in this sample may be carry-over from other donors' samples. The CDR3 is CASSLFRAGEQYF. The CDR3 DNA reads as TGTGCCAGCAGCTTATTTCGGGCGGGAGAGCAGTACTTC.